The clone carrying this T cell receptor (beta chain) was counted between two and nine times. Its antigen is still unknown. The data belong to a study of blood T cells in healthy people across ages. Whole-study context: There was about one barcoded beta molecule captured by template switching per two T cells. Study-wide results and caveats: Observed TCR beta diversity showed a strong correlation with the percentage of naive T cells as measured by flow cytometry.

V dropped 4 bases and J dropped 6 bases, with 9 bases sitting between them. The CDR3 is made up of 12 amino acids. The germline gives CDR1 SQVTM, CDR2 ANQGSEA. Every donor provided 9.5 to 10 milliliters of peripheral blood. Then a second PCR, running about 7 to 11 cycles, was carried out with a sample-barcoded 5' primer and a J-beta primer mix. Every molecule of cDNA carried a tag from a template-switch adaptor with 12 random nucleotides. TCRdb analysed the 5' RACE reads with MiXCR anew, one entry per CDR3 protein. The sample includes roughly 700,000 distinct CDR3 sequences, about half of them seen just once.

The genes are TRBV29-1 and TRBJ2-2; no reliable D call. Sequencing used blood. This clonotype was sampled from a woman in her fifties or sixties in good health. The CDR3 region has the DNA TGCAGCGTTGGCTGGGGTTCCGGGGAGCTGTTTTTT. Translated: CSVGWGSGELFF.